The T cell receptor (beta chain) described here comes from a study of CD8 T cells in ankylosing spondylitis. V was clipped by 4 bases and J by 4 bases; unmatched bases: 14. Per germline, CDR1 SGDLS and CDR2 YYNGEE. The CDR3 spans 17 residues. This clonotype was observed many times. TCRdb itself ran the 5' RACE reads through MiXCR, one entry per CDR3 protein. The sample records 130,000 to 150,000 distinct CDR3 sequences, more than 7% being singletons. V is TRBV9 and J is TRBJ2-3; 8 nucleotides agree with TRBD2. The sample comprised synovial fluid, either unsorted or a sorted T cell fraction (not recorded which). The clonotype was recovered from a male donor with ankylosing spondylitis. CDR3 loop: CASSMAGSGSGPDTQYF. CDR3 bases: TGTGCCAGCAGCATGGCCGGGAGCGGGAGTGGCCCAGATACGCAGTATTTT. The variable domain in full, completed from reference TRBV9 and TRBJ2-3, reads DSGVTQTPKHLITATGQRVTLRCSPRSGDLSVYWYQQSLDQGLQFLIQYYNGEERAKGNILERFSAQQFPDLHSELNLSSLELGDSALYFCASSMAGSGSGPDTQYFGPGTRLTVL.